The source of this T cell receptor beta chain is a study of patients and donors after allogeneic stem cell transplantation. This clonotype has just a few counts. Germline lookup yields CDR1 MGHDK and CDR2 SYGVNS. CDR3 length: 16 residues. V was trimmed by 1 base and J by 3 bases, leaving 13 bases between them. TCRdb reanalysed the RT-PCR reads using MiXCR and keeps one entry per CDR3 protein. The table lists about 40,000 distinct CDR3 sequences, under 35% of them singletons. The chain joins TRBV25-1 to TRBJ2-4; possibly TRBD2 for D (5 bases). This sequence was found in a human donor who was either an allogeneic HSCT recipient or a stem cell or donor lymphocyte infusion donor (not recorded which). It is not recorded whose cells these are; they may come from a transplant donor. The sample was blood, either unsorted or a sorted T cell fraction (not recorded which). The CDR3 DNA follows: TGTGCCAGCAGTGAATTCCGGGATGGGAGCAAAAACATTCAGTACTTC. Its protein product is CASSEFRDGSKNIQYF.